The table lists the clone carrying this T cell receptor beta chain with many counts. The antigen is undetermined. The trim removed 5 bases at V and 6 bases at J, leaving 13 bases unmatched. This CDR3 has 15 amino acids. Germline loops: CDR1 SGHVS, CDR2 FQNEAQ. As the method for making TCR beta libraries, quantitative 5'-RACE with molecular barcodes was used. TCRdb redid the calling of the 5' RACE reads with MiXCR, one entry per CDR3 protein. The sample comprises roughly 230,000 distinct CDR3 sequences, 18% of which are singletons, and less than 35% rests with the top ten. The data are from a study of CD8 T cells in ankylosing spondylitis. Overall study findings and caveats: Within ankylosing spondylitis blood, a TCR beta motif made up of several highly homologous variants appeared to be characteristic.

This receptor was obtained from a male donor with ankylosing spondylitis or in good health (not recorded which). The chain carries TRBV7-8 and TRBJ2-7, with TRBD1 matching 7 bases. Sequenced: blood, either unsorted or a sorted T cell fraction (not recorded which). CDR3 amino acids: CASSLTRQGSVEQYF. In DNA form, the CDR3 reads TGTGCCAGCAGCCTCACCCGACAGGGAAGTGTCGAGCAGTACTTC. Full variable domain (missing parts from reference TRBV7-8 and TRBJ2-7): GAGVSQSPRYKVAKRGQDVALRCDPISGHVSLFWYQQALGQGPEFLTYFQNEAQLDKSGLPSDRFFAERPEGSVSTLKIQRTQQEDSAVYLCASSLTRQGSVEQYFGPGTRLTVT.